This TCR beta chain was observed in a study of T cell repertoires in cytomegalovirus infection (dated by TCRdb to between 2019 and 2020). For context, the study as a whole: Donor HLA type was relevant to the analysis, as public TCR beta signatures indicated carriage of CMV infection together with the matching HLA type. The paper's findings and limits, for the study overall: The ex vivo response was dominated by HLA-C-restricted CMV-specific TCR beta clonotypes, and the single most frequent clonotype in two of eight donors was supplied by these HLA-C-restricted clonotypes. In both this cohort and an independent roughly 400-donor cohort, the cumulative frequency of public TCR beta family members distinguished carriers of CMV infection plus the relevant HLA type.

Sequenced using an Illumina HiSeq 1500. TCRdb passed the public sequencing reads through fastp at Q25 and MiXCR, retaining productive beta sequences. CDR3 protein duplicates are merged, each entry listing the most common genes and DNA. Here the sample has under 350,000 distinct CDR3 sequences; more than 9% occur a single time. The biggest ten clones account for 3.5% to 4.5% of the sample. This clonotype has ten or more counts. The specificity of this receptor is unknown. No base-level quality is on record; no much larger clone is a single base apart. The sample was PBMCs. The TCR comes from a human donor in good health (CMV status not recorded). Some clones in this sample may be carry-over from other donors' samples.

The nucleotide sequence is given as TGTGCCAGCAGCACCCGACAGGGGTTAAACTATGGCTACACCTTC. It is translated as CASSTRQGLNYGYTF. The rearrangement joined TRBV7-8 to TRBJ1-2; 8 bases in between match TRBD1. At the junction V is shortened by 5 bases and J by 2 bases; bases outside the gene matches: 7. Via the germline V gene, CDR1 is SGHVS and CDR2 FQNEAQ. Taken from cysteine to phenylalanine, the CDR3 has 15 residues. Of the read, only the CDR3 DNA is kept; its 45 bases are in frame from base 1.